This TCR beta chain was sequenced in a study of cytomegalovirus exposure and HLA in healthy donors. A multiplex PCR was run with 60 Vbeta primers and 13 Jbeta primers. Sequencing was performed with immunoSEQ multiplex PCR; in TCRdb, only in-frame clones are kept and a portion is missing. In the table there are 140,000 to 150,000 clones, around three quarters of which are singletons. Germline trimming cut 1 base from V and 0 bases from J; bases unmatched to any gene: 2. The CDR3 totals 15 residues. In germline, CDR1 is SGHNT, CDR2 YYREEE (reference sequence). The receptor comes from a man aged 40-50 years in good health and CMV-seropositive. What was sequenced was PBMCs. The rearrangement joins TRBV5-4 to TRBJ2-3, with 7 positions matching TRBD2. The CDR3 nucleotides read TGTGCCAGCAGCTTGAGGCGGGGGAGCACAGATACGCAGTATTTT. It specifies CASSLRRGSTDTQYF.